The count of the clone carrying this TCR beta chain is one. Its matching antigen is unknown. This sample is drawn from a study of graft-versus-host responses after intestinal transplantation. The protocol was immunoSEQ multiplex PCR, while the TCRdb copy is restricted to in-frame clones and leaves out a portion. The sample has over 100,000 clones; about 92% are singletons. Germline V gene lookup returns CDR1 SGHAT and CDR2 FQNNGV. The CDR3 runs to 19 residues. V dropped 6 bases and J dropped 2; count of bases not matched to a gene: 12. The origin of this receptor is a human donor who was the organ donor for an intestinal transplant. The V gene is TRBV11-2, the J gene TRBJ2-3, with TRBD2 matching 15 bases. Specimen: unstimulated CD8+ T cells sorted from spleen or lymph node cells, collected before transplant. The CDR3 loop reads CASSPWGLAGGYNTDTQYF. CDR3 sequence (DNA): TGTGCCAGCAGTCCGTGGGGACTAGCGGGAGGTTATAACACAGATACGCAGTATTTT. Looking up the rest from reference TRBV11-2 and TRBJ2-3 gives the full variable domain: EAGVAQSPRYKIIEKRQSVAFWCNPISGHATLYWYQQILGQGPKLLIQFQNNGVVDDSQLPKDRFSAERLKGVDSTLKIQPAKLEDSAVYLCASSPWGLAGGYNTDTQYFGPGTRLTVL.